This passage covers 30 T cell receptor beta chains from one sample sequenced in a study of Tregs in tolerant kidney transplant recipients. Assay: immunoSEQ multiplex PCR; the TCRdb copy retains only in-frame clones and omits some. The table records tens of thousands of clones, 91% of them present only once. Recipients received nonmyeloablative bone marrow transplants from related graft donors, with transient mixed chimerism. The material was CD4+ T cells from blood (PBMCs), obtained 24 months after the transplant. Receptors were obtained from a human patient who received a combined kidney and bone marrow transplant. The graft donor may have given rise to some T cells.

A note on this clone: A junction boundary mismatches the germline segment, possibly from a read error. The rearrangement joins TRBV12-5 to TRBJ2-7; 13 positions agree with TRBD2. The CDR3 is made up of 17 amino acids. Germline V gives CDR1 LGHNT, CDR2 FRNRAP. The CDR3 DNA is TGTGCTAGTGGTTTGGTACTTGGACTAGCGGGAGTGAACGAGCGGTACTTC. Amino acid sequence: CASGLVLGLAGVNERYF.

This clone was seen a handful of times. V is TRBV2 and J is TRBJ2-5, with 13 nucleotides matching TRBD2. CDR3 length: 15 residues. The V gene end was trimmed by 5 bases and the J gene end by 5 bases; junction bases not matched to a gene: 5. Germline V gene data show CDR1 as SNHLY and CDR2 as FYNNEI. In DNA, the CDR3 is TGTGCCAGCAGTACCGGGACTAGCGGGGCGGAGACCCAGTACTTC. Translated, it gives CASSTGTSGAETQYF.

CDR3 residues: CASSETGTGNYGYTF. The DNA for the CDR3 is TGTGCCAGCAGTGAAACCGGGACAGGGAACTATGGCTACACCTTC. The V and J genes are TRBV25-1 and TRBJ1-2; 9 bases are a match to TRBD1. This CDR3 is built from 15 residues. The junction had 3 bases not matched to a gene; V was cut back by 2 bases and J by 2 bases. Germline V gives CDR1 MGHDK, CDR2 SYGVNS.

The V gene is TRBV10-3, the J gene TRBJ2-5, with 9 bases that match TRBD2. CDR3 size: 14 residues. The germline V gene encodes CDR1 ENHRY and CDR2 SYGVKD. The V and J ends lost 3 bases and 5 bases, in that order; junction bases with no gene match: 4. CDR3 in amino acids: CAISEIAGVETQYF. CDR3 sequence (DNA): TGTGCCATCAGTGAAATAGCGGGAGTTGAGACCCAGTACTTC.

V is TRBV13 and J is TRBJ1-1; 10 positions match TRBD1. The CDR3 consists of 16 residues. J was trimmed by 5 bases and V by 4 bases; bases with no gene match: 10. Germline V gene data show CDR1 as PRHDT and CDR2 as FYEKMQ (reference sequence). DNA for the CDR3: TGTGCCAGCAGCTCGCCCGGGACAGGGGTCCCAACTGAAGCTTTCTTT. Encoded protein: CASSSPGTGVPTEAFF.

The chain uses TRBV18 and TRBJ2-5, with TRBD2 matching over 7 bases. This CDR3 has 14 residues. V lost 4 bases to trimming and J lost 4 bases; unmatched junction nucleotides: 6. Per the germline V gene, CDR1 is KGHSH and CDR2 is LQKENI. The CDR3: CASSRRSGGETQYF. In DNA form, the CDR3 reads TGTGCCAGCTCACGGCGGTCGGGGGGAGAGACCCAGTACTTC.

This clone was detected only once. The V call is TRBV14, the J call TRBJ2-1; TRBD2 agrees at 14 bases. Germline-derived CDR1 and CDR2 are SGHDN and FVKESK. V shed 1 base and J 5 bases; nucleotides not matched to a gene: 1. The CDR3 totals 16 residues. The CDR3 DNA is TGTGCCAGCAGCCAAGTGGGACTAGCGGGAGACAATGAGCAGTTCTTC. It translates to CASSQVGLAGDNEQFF. The full variable domain, in which reference TRBV14 and TRBJ2-1 provide the parts outside the CDR3, is EAGVTQFPSHSVIEKGQTVTLRCDPISGHDNLYWYRRVMGKEIKFLLHFVKESKQDESGMPNNRFLAERTGGTYSTLKVQPAELEDSGVYFCASSQVGLAGDNEQFFGPGTRLTVL.

To note about this clone: Lacking the conserved final phenylalanine or tryptophan, this CDR3 likely reflects a read error. The DNA is left out, because the CDR3 cannot be placed on it with certainty; the CDR3 is given as TCRdb lists it. J is TRBJ1-1 and V is TRBV6-5; the table assigns TRBD1, which was not confirmed against the DNA. The CDR3 adds up to 10 amino acids, both ends counted. CDR1 MNHEY and CDR2 SVGAGI come from the germline V gene. CDR3 protein: CASSYPATAL.

This clone appeared once. The chain uses TRBV5-4 and TRBJ1-1; 7 nucleotides match TRBD1. Looked up from germline, CDR1 is SGHNT and CDR2 is YYREEE (reference sequence). The CDR3 contains 14 residues. V lost 0 bases to trimming and J lost 4 bases; unmatched junction nucleotides: 3. CDR3 loop: CASSLGGQITEAFF. As DNA, the CDR3 is TGTGCCAGCAGCTTGGGGGGACAGATCACTGAAGCTTTCTTT.

The chain is built from TRBV30 and TRBJ2-5; TRBD1 might be the D (6 bases). V dropped 5 bases and J dropped 1 base, with 11 bases sitting between them. Germline V lookup: CDR1 GTSNPN, CDR2 SVGIG (reference sequence). This CDR3 contains 13 residues. The CDR3 sequence is CAWSDRRQETQYF. In DNA form, the CDR3 reads TGTGCCTGGTCCGACAGGCGCCAAGAGACCCAGTACTTC.

The chain combines TRBV5-1 with TRBJ2-3; 8 nucleotides line up with TRBD1. V was pared by 4 bases and J by 3 bases, with 4 bases of the junction left unmatched. The CDR3 covers 14 residues. Germline V gene data show CDR1 as SGHRS and CDR2 as YFSETQ. This CDR3 reads CASSTDRVTDTQYF. The DNA of the CDR3 is TGCGCCAGCAGCACGGACAGGGTAACAGATACGCAGTATTTT.

J is TRBJ1-1 and V is TRBV9; D unclear. Trimming shortened V by 0 bases and J by 3 bases, and 9 bases separated the two germline ends. Per the germline V gene, CDR1 is SGDLS and CDR2 is YYNGEE. The CDR3 loop spans 14 amino acids. The CDR3 bases are TGTGCCAGCAGCGTAGTGGGAGGGTACACTGAAGCTTTCTTT. It codes for CASSVVGGYTEAFF.

The chain couples TRBV6-1 to TRBJ2-4, with D hard to call. The germline CDR1 and CDR2 sequences are MNHNS and SASEGT. This CDR3 contains 13 residues. Trimming shortened V by 6 bases and J by 6 bases, and 12 bases separated the two germline ends. The CDR3 region is CASRPGPINIQYF. CDR3 DNA: TGTGCCAGCAGGCCGGGTCCCATAAACATTCAGTACTTC.

The CDR3 DNA sequence: TGTGCCAGCAGCGTAGACCCTAGCGGGAGCACAGATACGCAGTATTTT. It codes for CASSVDPSGSTDTQYF. The chain has TRBV9 and TRBJ2-3, with 8 positions matching TRBD2. V shed 0 bases, J shed 0 bases, and the junction held 3 bases outside the gene matches. The CDR3 extends over 16 amino acids. The V gene's germline CDR1 is SGDLS and CDR2 YYNGEE.

This clone has just one count. The chain has TRBV7-6 and TRBJ2-5, with a tentative D call TRBD2 (6 bases). V shed 2 bases and J shed 6 bases, with 13 bases lying between them. CDR1 and CDR2 from the germline V gene are SGHVS and FNYEAQ. This CDR3 comprises 14 residues. In DNA form, the CDR3 reads TGTGCCAGCAGCTTATATCGGGGGTTGAAGACCCAGTACTTC. Its translation: CASSLYRGLKTQYF.

The chain combines TRBV4-3 with TRBJ1-2, with D unresolved. From germline, CDR1 is LGHNA and CDR2 YSLEER. This CDR3 region has 15 residues. Trimming took off 5 bases at V and 8 bases at J, with 21 bases between the two ends. In DNA form, the CDR3 reads TGCGCCAGCAGCTTAGAAGAGACGACTTCCCGCGGCTACACCTTC. This gives the protein CASSLEETTSRGYTF.

This rearrangement joins TRBV30 to TRBJ2-7; TRBD1 agrees at 7 bases. Trimming at V came to 8 bases and at J to 6 bases, leaving 7 bases not matched to a gene. The CDR3 spans 11 residues. Germline CDR1 is GTSNPN and CDR2 is SVGIG (reference sequence). The CDR3 nucleotides read TGTGCCCGGAATACAGGGGCCGAGCAGTACTTC. It encodes CARNTGAEQYF.

The J gene is TRBJ2-1, the V gene TRBV6-1; possibly TRBD1 for D (5 bases). The CDR3 is made up of 14 amino acids. Germline V gene sequence: CDR1 MNHNS, CDR2 SASEGT. V was cut by 0 bases and J by 5 bases, with 8 bases left in between. The CDR3 nucleotides read TGTGCCAGCAGTGAAGCGGGGCAGAACAATGAGCAGTTCTTC. Residues: CASSEAGQNNEQFF.

This chain connects TRBV27 to TRBJ2-7; 11 bases align to TRBD2. This CDR3 comprises 15 residues. V shed 4 bases and J 5 bases; nucleotides not matched to a gene: 7. CDR1 and CDR2 from the germline V gene are MNHEY and SMNVEV (reference sequence). The CDR3 DNA is TGTGCCAGCAGTTCCCTAGCGGGGGGAATTCACGAGCAGTACTTC. As protein: CASSSLAGGIHEQYF.

The chain links TRBV19 to TRBJ2-6; the D gene is possibly TRBD2 (6 bases). This CDR3 comprises 17 residues. V lost 4 bases, J lost 0 bases, and 13 bases lay in between. In germline, CDR1 is LNHDA, CDR2 SQIVND (reference sequence). The CDR3 sequence: CASSNEGGASGANVLTF. In DNA, the CDR3 is TGTGCCAGTAGTAACGAGGGAGGTGCCTCTGGGGCCAACGTCCTGACTTTC.

V and J are TRBV7-2 and TRBJ2-1; D unresolved. Germline V lookup: CDR1 SGHTA, CDR2 FQGNSA. The CDR3 totals 14 residues. Deletions cut 1 base from V and 1 base from J, with 5 bases between. The DNA of the CDR3 is TGTGCCAGCAGCTTAGTCGGGTCCTACAATGAGCAGTTCTTC. The encoded protein is CASSLVGSYNEQFF. The full variable domain, its missing parts supplied by reference TRBV7-2 and TRBJ2-1, is GAGVSQSPSNKVTEKGKDVELRCDPISGHTALYWYRQSLGQGLEFLIYFQGNSAPDKSGLPSDRFSAERTGGSVSTLTIQRTQQEDSAVYLCASSLVGSYNEQFFGPGTRLTVL.

The V call is TRBV7-2, the J call TRBJ2-7, with D possibly TRBD1 on 6 matching bases. This CDR3 is 15 amino acids long. V lost 5 bases to trimming and J lost 7 bases, with 21 bases between them. The germline gives CDR1 SGHTA, CDR2 FQGNSA. The DNA of the CDR3 is TGTGCCAGCAGCCCCCGGGACAACTACGTGGGGGAGCAGTACTTC. It encodes CASSPRDNYVGEQYF.

The rearrangement joins TRBV19 to TRBJ2-3, with D unresolved. Trimming left V 6 bases short and J 0 bases short, with 7 bases between. Germline assignment: CDR1 LNHDA and CDR2 SQIVND (reference sequence). The CDR3 extends over 13 amino acids. CDR3: CASRGRSTDTQYF. CDR3 in DNA: TGTGCCAGTAGGGGCCGGAGCACAGATACGCAGTATTTT. Variable domain in full (rest from reference TRBV19 and TRBJ2-3): DGGITQSPKYLFRKEGQNVTLSCEQNLNHDAMYWYRQDPGQGLRLIYYSQIVNDFQKGDIAEGYSVSREKKESFPLTVTSAQKNPTAFYLCASRGRSTDTQYFGPGTRLTVL.

This clone was observed a handful of times. This chain links TRBV28 with TRBJ2-7; 8 nucleotides agree with TRBD2. Trimming removed 10 bases from V and 3 bases from J; junction bases left unmatched: 5. The CDR3 loop spans 12 amino acids. The germline gives CDR1 MDHEN, CDR2 SYDVKM. CDR3 loop: CAILAGGYEQYF. Here the CDR3 DNA reads TGTGCCATCCTGGCGGGGGGCTACGAGCAGTACTTC.

This clone was picked up a small number of times. The rearrangement uses TRBV19 and TRBJ2-7; the match to TRBD1 covers 10 bases. V was pared by 4 bases and J by 3 bases, with 12 bases of the junction left unmatched. The CDR3 length is 17 residues. Germline V gene lookup returns CDR1 LNHDA and CDR2 SQIVND (reference sequence). CDR3 sequence: CASSTRPGTGVFYEQYF. Written as DNA, the CDR3 is TGTGCCAGTAGTACCCGTCCAGGGACAGGGGTCTTCTACGAGCAGTACTTC.

The rearrangement uses TRBV5-4 and TRBJ2-2, with D perhaps TRBD2 (5 bases). V lost 1 base and J 2 bases, leaving 9 bases between the germline ends. The CDR3 runs 15 residues. The germline V gene encodes CDR1 SGHNT and CDR2 YYREEE (reference sequence). Here the CDR3 reads CASSLSTGNTGELFF. The CDR3 DNA sequence: TGTGCCAGCAGCTTGTCCACGGGAAACACCGGGGAGCTGTTTTTT.

The sample holds one count of this clone. An end of the junction differs from the germline gene, which may be a read error. Other nucleotide sequences in the sample specify the same CDR3. The J gene is TRBJ1-6, the V gene TRBV18; 10 bases are a match to TRBD1. Per germline, CDR1 KGHSH and CDR2 LQKENI. This CDR3 spans 16 amino acids. CDR3 sequence (DNA): TGTGCCAGCTCACCATCGGGACAGGGGTTTGATTCCCCCCTCCACTTT. Translating it yields CASSPSGQGFDSPLHF.

The chain joins TRBV4-2 to TRBJ2-7; possibly TRBD2 for D (6 bases). The germline V gene encodes CDR1 LGHNA and CDR2 YNFKEQ. CDR3 length: 15 residues. Trimming removed 3 bases at V and 3 bases at J, with 15 bases between. DNA for the CDR3: TGTGCCAGCAGCCAGTTGGGCGGGAAGAACTACGAGCAGTACTTC. Its translation: CASSQLGGKNYEQYF.

This chain uses TRBV7-3 with TRBJ2-1; 8 positions agree with TRBD1. CDR3 size: 15 residues. CDR1 is SGHTA, CDR2 FQGTGA, per germline. V lost 5 bases, J lost 6 bases, and 9 bases stayed unmatched. This chain's CDR3 is CASSPDRGVGNEQFF. The CDR3 nucleotides read TGTGCCAGCAGCCCTGACAGGGGAGTGGGCAATGAGCAGTTCTTC.

To note about this clone: Other DNA sequences from this sample encode an identical CDR3 as well. This chain links TRBV5-1 with TRBJ2-2, with 8 bases that match TRBD2. The CDR3 runs 16 residues. The V gene's germline CDR1 is SGHRS and CDR2 YFSETQ. The junction had 3 bases not matched to a gene; V was cut back by 1 base and J by 1 base. CDR3: CASSLLLAGNTGELFF. Here the CDR3 DNA reads TGCGCCAGCAGCTTGCTTCTAGCGGGGAACACCGGGGAGCTGTTTTTT.